One T cell receptor (beta chain) is described in this entry. This entry comes from a study of T cells in women clearing cervical HPV infection. Overall study context: Cases were women with histologically confirmed HPV16-related CIN3 or worse, including 2 invasive cancers.

Assay used: immunoSEQ multiplex PCR; TCRdb lists only in-frame clones, some missing. The clone table shows some 31,000 clones, with the ten largest holding nearly 7%. Sequencing was done on a sample of blood buffy coat. This clonotype originated in a woman between 18 and 70 years old with a cervical HPV16 infection that either progressed to CIN3+ or cleared (not recorded which).

The part of the CDR3 DNA that was read is TGTGCCAGCAGCTTAGCACAGGGACAAGAGACC. Translating it yields CASSLAQGQET. Given in full, the CDR3 is CASSLAQGQETQYF. The rearrangement joins TRBV7-9 to TRBJ2-5; D might be TRBD1 (6 bases). With the read ending 3 residues before the CDR3 end, the germline J gene is used to fill in that end. Germline V lookup: CDR1 SEHNR, CDR2 FQNEAQ (reference sequence). V was clipped by 0 bases and J by 2 bases, with 7 bases between them. The length of the CDR3 is 14 residues.